The present T cell receptor (beta chain) was sequenced within a study of blood T cells in healthy people across ages. V gave up 1 base and J gave up 0 bases; unmatched junction bases: 5. The CDR3 totals 16 residues. From germline, CDR1 is SGDLS and CDR2 YYNGEE. Primers used in a second PCR of about 7 to 12 cycles were a sample-barcoded 5' primer and a J-beta primer mix. Using its own MiXCR run on the 5' RACE reads, TCRdb lists one record per CDR3 protein. Here the sample spans some 700,000 distinct CDR3 sequences, around a fifth being singletons. The origin of this receptor is an older man in good health. The V call is TRBV9, the J call TRBJ2-3; 7 positions match TRBD2. Sequencing was carried out using blood. CDR3 region: CASSVQSGISTDTQYF. The CDR3 nucleotides read TGTGCCAGCAGCGTACAAAGCGGGATAAGCACAGATACGCAGTATTTT.